The entry that follows covers one T cell receptor (beta chain) sequence. Germline V gene sequence: CDR1 KGHSH, CDR2 LQKENI. The CDR3 is 15 amino acids. Germline trimming cut 3 bases from V and 1 base from J; bases unmatched to any gene: 3. Authors' methods: Estimation of nucleated cell counts was performed using reference gene primer amplification. Using immunoSEQ multiplex PCR, the repertoire was profiled, and TCRdb retains in-frame clones only, with some absent. From that table come the V and J calls and clone size; the DNA was used to work out D and trimming. This table holds more than 150,000 clones, about 85% found once. The data belong to a study of blood T cell repertoires in COVID-19. In the study overall: Sites in the United States, Italy and Spain provided acute and convalescent COVID-19 samples. T cells, B-cell-depleted T cells, or PBMCs provided the cDNA or gDNA that served as material.

V and J are TRBV18 and TRBJ1-5, with TRBD1 matching over 7 bases. The sequence was obtained from a man aged 18 to 29 with acute or convalescent COVID-19. Source material: peripheral blood. The CDR3 loop reads CASSPTGASNQPQHF. CDR3 nucleotides: TGTGCCAGCTCACCTACAGGGGCAAGCAATCAGCCCCAGCATTTT.